The 7 T cell receptor beta chains listed next were all sequenced from one sample in a study of technical replicates of blood from several donors (dated by TCRdb to between 2016 and 2019). Library preparation used the immunoSEQ multiplex PCR assay. The source is immuneACCESS, and TCRdb retained only in-frame sequences with V and J called. Part of the clones is not carried over; for the studies checked, unresolved V genes explain less than half of this, and the remainder is unexplained. Across this sample there are about 75,000 clones, with roughly nine tenths seen only once. Roughly 5% of the sample goes to the ten largest clones. Sequenced sample: PBMCs. These receptors were obtained from a human donor in good health. Some clones in this sample may be carry-over from other donors' samples.

This clone occurred once. This rearrangement joins TRBV5-1 to TRBJ2-3, with 7 bases that match TRBD2. The CDR3 is 16 amino acids. From germline, CDR1 is SGHRS and CDR2 YFSETQ. V lost 2 bases to trimming and J lost 1 base; unmatched junction nucleotides: 7. CDR3 sequence: CASSFLGGSGTDTQYF. The CDR3 DNA reads TGCGCCAGCAGCTTTCTGGGCGGGAGCGGCACAGATACGCAGTATTTT.

V is TRBV5-6 and J is TRBJ2-3; the match to TRBD1 covers 7 bases. The CDR3 is made up of 16 amino acids. Germline CDR1 is SGHDT and CDR2 is YYEEEE. The V segment lost 5 bases and the J segment 5 bases; nucleotides outside the gene matches: 14. The CDR3 nucleotides read TGTGCCAGCAGTTTCTCCTTCAGGGGGTCTAGAGATACGCAGTATTTT. It specifies CASSFSFRGSRDTQYF.

This chain uses TRBV5-5 with TRBJ1-6; the match to TRBD1 covers 7 bases. The V and J ends lost 0 bases and 5 bases, in that order; junction bases with no gene match: 5. This CDR3 region has 16 residues. The germline V gene has CDR1 SGHKS and CDR2 YYEKEE (reference sequence). The CDR3 is CASSLVGDRNNSPLHF. The CDR3 DNA follows: TGTGCCAGCAGCTTGGTCGGGGACAGAAATAATTCACCCCTCCACTTT.

V is TRBV5-4 and J is TRBJ1-3, with 8 bases that match TRBD1. The trim removed 4 bases at V and 3 bases at J, leaving 6 bases unmatched. The CDR3 has 15 amino acids. CDR1 is SGHNT and CDR2 is YYREEE in the germline V gene (reference sequence). The chain's CDR3 is CASSLPGGGGNTIYF. CDR3 nucleotides: TGTGCCAGCAGCCTTCCAGGGGGCGGTGGAAACACCATATATTTT. The complete variable domain, with remaining parts taken from reference TRBV5-4 and TRBJ1-3, reads ETGVTQSPTHLIKTRGQQVTLRCSSQSGHNTVSWYQQALGQGPQFIFQYYREEENGRGNFPPRFSGLQFPNYSSELNVNALELDDSALYLCASSLPGGGGNTIYFGEGSWLTVV.

This clone was detected a few times. The genes are TRBV29-1 and TRBJ2-3; 10 bases agree with TRBD2. The CDR3 spans 16 residues. Per germline, CDR1 SQVTM and CDR2 ANQGSEA. Trimming took 4 bases from V and 4 from J; bases not matched to a gene: 11. CDR3 in amino acids: CSVVSLLAGRADTQYF. The CDR3 DNA reads as TGCAGCGTTGTTTCCTTACTAGCGGGAAGGGCAGATACGCAGTATTTT.

The chain joins TRBV6-6 to TRBJ1-3; TRBD1 might be the D (6 bases). CDR1 and CDR2 from the germline V gene are MNHNY and SVGAGI (reference sequence). The length of the CDR3 is 14 residues. The V gene lost 2 bases and the J gene lost 2 bases, with 7 bases spanning the gap. The CDR3 reads CASSYGGTGNTIYF. Written as DNA, the CDR3 is TGTGCCAGCAGTTACGGGGGCACTGGAAACACCATATATTTT.

The rearrangement links TRBV29-1 to TRBJ2-7, with 9 bases lining up with TRBD1. The J segment lost 9 bases and the V segment lost 7 bases, leaving 13 bases of the junction unmatched. This CDR3 spans 13 amino acids. Per germline, CDR1 SQVTM and CDR2 ANQGSEA. The CDR3 DNA is TGCAGCGCGCTCCAGGGACAGGGTATGCCGCAGTACTTC. Its translation is CSALQGQGMPQYF.